Below, 17 T cell receptor beta chains from the same sample are listed, as sequenced in a study of T cells expressing NK-cell markers. One entry per CDR3 protein, without DNA, is what TCRdb gives after re-calling the 5' RACE reads. This repertoire includes some 150,000 distinct CDR3 sequences. What was sequenced was blood T cells: a sorted CD56 or NKG2C T cell subset, CD4+ or CD8+ T cells, or bulk PBMC T cells (not recorded which). The origin of the receptors is a man aged 18 to 35 in good health.

This chain links TRBV27 with TRBJ1-5; TCRdb calls TRBD1, which cannot be checked without DNA. Germline V gives CDR1 MNHEY, CDR2 SMNVEV (reference sequence). The CDR3 length is 14 residues. The CDR3 spells CASSLRQGPEPQHF.

CDR3 protein: CAWSPGQGTEAFF. This sequence joins TRBV30 and TRBJ1-1; the TRBD1 assignment by TCRdb is unverifiable without DNA. The germline V gene encodes CDR1 GTSNPN and CDR2 SVGIG (reference sequence). The CDR3 extends over 13 amino acids.

The chain recombines TRBV7-6 with TRBJ2-3; TCRdb's D call of TRBD2 is untestable without DNA. From germline, CDR1 is SGHVS and CDR2 FNYEAQ. This CDR3 region has 16 residues. CDR3 region: CASSLNSGSSFDTQYF.

The V call is TRBV13, the J call TRBJ2-3; TCRdb's D call of TRBD2 is untestable without DNA. The CDR3 has 14 amino acids. Germline V lookup: CDR1 PRHDT, CDR2 FYEKMQ (reference sequence). The CDR3 loop is CASSPVHGSDTQYF.

The chain is built from TRBV5-1 and TRBJ2-2. The CDR3 is 14 residues long. CDR1 SGHRS and CDR2 YFSETQ come from the germline V gene. CDR3: CASSGVAYTGELFF.

This sequence joins TRBV4-2 and TRBJ2-5; the D call from TCRdb, TRBD2, cannot be confirmed without DNA. The CDR3 extends over 16 amino acids. The V gene's germline CDR1 is LGHNA and CDR2 YNFKEQ. CDR3 sequence reads: CASSPPRGSHRETQYF.

The CDR3 spells CASSLRQGYNEQFF. V is TRBV7-9 and J is TRBJ2-1; TCRdb indicates TRBD1, and absent DNA this call remains unverified. The CDR3 contains 14 residues. The germline CDR1 and CDR2 sequences are SEHNR and FQNEAQ (reference sequence). The full variable domain, with the rest looked up from reference TRBV7-9 and TRBJ2-1, is DTGVSQNPRHKITKRGQNVTFRCDPISEHNRLYWYRQTLGQGPEFLTYFQNEAQLEKSRLLSDRFSAERPKGSFSTLEIQRTEQGDSAMYLCASSLRQGYNEQFFGPGTRLTVL.

The chain uses TRBV27 and TRBJ1-5; TCRdb's D call of TRBD1 is untestable without DNA. CDR3 length equals 14 residues. Per the germline V gene, CDR1 is MNHEY and CDR2 is SMNVEV (reference sequence). CDR3: CASSLMGAGQPQHF.

The chain joins TRBV24-1 to TRBJ2-7; no DNA is available, so the TRBD1 call from TCRdb remains unchecked. There are 14 residues in the CDR3. Germline V gene lookup returns CDR1 KGHDR and CDR2 SFDVKD. CDR3 amino acids: CATSENSSGNEQYF.

The V call is TRBV29-1, the J call TRBJ2-4. Germline V CDR1 and CDR2: SQVTM, ANQGSEA. The CDR3 runs 11 residues. CDR3 residues: CSVEVLGIQYF.

This sequence joins TRBV27 and TRBJ2-2; the D gene TCRdb calls, TRBD1, cannot be checked with no DNA. CDR3 length equals 17 residues. Germline V CDR1 and CDR2: MNHEY, SMNVEV (reference sequence). CDR3: CASSLYGDGTATGELFF.

This chain uses TRBV27 with TRBJ2-5; TCRdb selects TRBD1, and the lack of DNA leaves this call unchecked. The CDR3 sequence is 17 residues long. Looked up from germline, CDR1 is MNHEY and CDR2 is SMNVEV (reference sequence). The CDR3 loop reads CASSLSVAGGYQETQYF.

The rearrangement links TRBV7-9 to TRBJ2-5; the D call from TCRdb, TRBD2, cannot be confirmed without DNA. This CDR3 is 14 amino acids long. CDR1 and CDR2 (germline): SEHNR, FQNEAQ (reference sequence). The CDR3 reads CASSLDLARETQYF.

The rearrangement links TRBV3-1 to TRBJ2-3; there is no DNA to check the TCRdb D call of TRBD2. CDR1 is LGHDT and CDR2 is YNNKEL in the germline V gene (reference sequence). The CDR3 sequence is 20 residues long. The CDR3 here is CASSKSPTSGRATSTDTQYF.

The chain joins TRBV4-3 to TRBJ2-7. Germline V lookup: CDR1 LGHNA, CDR2 YSLEER. CDR3 size: 14 residues. The CDR3 sequence: CASSQDGSSYEQYF.

CDR3 sequence reads: CASTLTGNEQYF. This chain connects TRBV5-6 to TRBJ2-7; TCRdb's D gene call, TRBD1, goes unchecked for lack of DNA. From germline, CDR1 is SGHDT and CDR2 YYEEEE. The length of the CDR3 is 12 residues.

The chain employs TRBV11-2 and TRBJ2-1; absent DNA, TCRdb's TRBD2 call cannot be checked. The CDR3 totals 18 residues. Germline V lookup: CDR1 SGHAT, CDR2 FQNNGV. CDR3 region: CASSLVQLSGRVYNEQFF.